These 30 T cell receptor beta chains came from one sample sequenced in a study of cytomegalovirus exposure and HLA in healthy donors. Amplification used 60 Vbeta primers and 13 Jbeta primers. Using immunoSEQ multiplex PCR, the repertoire was profiled, and TCRdb retains in-frame clones only, with some absent. Recorded for this sample: 50,000 or so clones. What was sequenced was PBMCs. These receptor sequences come from a man aged 35 to 55 in good health and CMV-seropositive.

This sequence joins TRBV11-1 and TRBJ2-2, with 10 bases that match TRBD1. This CDR3 contains 17 residues. Trimming removed 5 bases from V and 1 base from J; junction bases left unmatched: 7. Germline-derived CDR1 and CDR2 are SGHAT and FQDESV (reference sequence). CDR3 nucleotides: TGTGCCAGCAGCCCAAGACAGGGGGCACGGAACACCGGGGAGCTGTTTTTT. Translating gives CASSPRQGARNTGELFF.

This chain connects TRBV9 to TRBJ2-3; D may be TRBD2 (6 bases). The CDR3 loop spans 14 amino acids. The V end was cut by 2 bases, the J end by 1 base, with 8 bases between. Germline V gene lookup returns CDR1 SGDLS and CDR2 YYNGEE. The CDR3 here is CASSVWGGTDTQYF. Here the CDR3 DNA reads TGTGCCAGCAGCGTTTGGGGGGGCACAGATACGCAGTATTTT.

The chain carries TRBV7-9 and TRBJ2-5; TRBD2 agrees at 10 bases. The CDR3 is 13 residues long. Germline lookup yields CDR1 SEHNR and CDR2 FQNEAQ (reference sequence). With V trimmed by 6 bases and J by 5 bases, 3 bases remained unmatched. CDR3 sequence (DNA): TGTGCCAGCAGGCTGGGACTAGCGGAGACCCAGTACTTC. Amino acids: CASRLGLAETQYF.

The V and J genes are TRBV6-6 and TRBJ2-1, with 9 positions matching TRBD1. The CDR3 length is 13 residues. The V gene end was trimmed by 5 bases and the J gene end by 8 bases; junction bases not matched to a gene: 4. Per the germline V gene, CDR1 is MNHNY and CDR2 is SVGAGI (reference sequence). CDR3 amino acids: CASSQTGGDEQFF. The CDR3 coding sequence is TGTGCCAGCAGTCAAACAGGGGGCGATGAGCAGTTCTTC.

This chain joins TRBV2 and TRBJ2-3; 10 bases agree with TRBD1. Germline values: CDR1 SNHLY, CDR2 FYNNEI. V dropped 1 base and J dropped 2; count of bases not matched to a gene: 3. The CDR3 runs 16 residues. The CDR3 DNA is TGTGCCAGCAGTGAAGGGGGACAGGGGTACACAGATACGCAGTATTTT. Residues: CASSEGGQGYTDTQYF.

V usage is TRBV9 and J usage is TRBJ2-1; D gene ambiguous. This CDR3 has 12 amino acids. In germline, CDR1 is SGDLS, CDR2 YYNGEE. The V gene lost 4 bases and the J gene lost 10 bases, with 12 bases spanning the gap. CDR3 protein: CASSTTGREQFF. The DNA for the CDR3 is TGTGCCAGCAGCACCACTGGGCGCGAGCAGTTCTTC.

This rearrangement joins TRBV6-5 to TRBJ1-2; D remains unclear. The CDR3 runs 15 residues. The V gene lost 2 bases and the J gene lost 4 bases, with 14 bases spanning the gap. Germline assignment: CDR1 MNHEY and CDR2 SVGAGI. The CDR3 here is CASSYNGLLTYGYTF. The CDR3 nucleotides are TGTGCCAGCAGTTACAACGGTCTCTTAACCTATGGCTACACCTTC.

The genes are TRBV6-5 and TRBJ1-2, with D unresolved. Germline V gives CDR1 MNHEY, CDR2 SVGAGI. V shed 5 bases and J shed 4 bases, with 14 bases lying between them. The CDR3 runs 14 residues. The CDR3 loop is CASSRTSSGYGYTF. CDR3 coding DNA: TGTGCCAGCAGTCGGACTAGTTCTGGCTATGGCTACACCTTC.

V usage is TRBV11-2 and J usage is TRBJ2-7; 8 positions agree with TRBD2. The CDR3 length is 14 residues. Germline values: CDR1 SGHAT, CDR2 FQNNGV. Trimming cost V 3 bases and J 7 bases; bases outside gene matches: 8. The CDR3 DNA sequence: TGTGCCAGCAGCTTGAGCGGGGGCTTTTCGGAGCAGTACTTC. Protein: CASSLSGGFSEQYF.

DNA for the CDR3: TGCGCCAGCAGCCAAGATCCAGGTCGATCCTACGAGCAGTACTTC. It is translated as CASSQDPGRSYEQYF. V is TRBV4-1 and J is TRBJ2-7; D ambiguous. This CDR3 spans 15 amino acids. V lost 0 bases to trimming and J lost 1 base, with 10 bases between them. Germline V gives CDR1 MGHRA, CDR2 YSYEKL.

The rearrangement links TRBV7-9 to TRBJ1-2, with D perhaps TRBD1 (6 bases). With 5 bases removed from V and 3 bases from J, the gap between germline ends came to 10 bases. Germline V gene sequence: CDR1 SEHNR, CDR2 FQNEAQ (reference sequence). This CDR3 comprises 13 residues. CDR3 in amino acids: CASSDRTDYGYTF. Here the CDR3 DNA reads TGTGCCAGCAGCGACAGGACTGACTATGGCTACACCTTC.

The J gene is TRBJ2-2, the V gene TRBV27, with 7 bases fitting TRBD2. Germline lookup yields CDR1 MNHEY and CDR2 SMNVEV (reference sequence). This CDR3 comprises 13 residues. The V segment lost 8 bases and the J segment 4 bases; nucleotides outside the gene matches: 4. CDR3 amino acids: CASGGRITGELFF. CDR3 nucleotides: TGTGCCAGCGGCGGGAGAATCACCGGGGAGCTGTTTTTT.

This chain uses TRBV2 with TRBJ1-2; the D gene is possibly TRBD1 (6 bases). Germline assignment: CDR1 SNHLY and CDR2 FYNNEI. The V end was cut by 4 bases, the J end by 6 bases, with 15 bases between. The CDR3 spans 14 residues. The CDR3 DNA sequence: TGTGCCAGCAGTGGGACAGCTCTAATCGATGGCTACACCTTC. Its protein is CASSGTALIDGYTF.

This sequence joins TRBV10-3 and TRBJ2-1; perhaps TRBD1 as D (7 bases). The CDR3 is 12 amino acids. V was cut by 6 bases and J by 8 bases, with 11 bases left in between. Germline CDR1 reads ENHRY; CDR2 reads SYGVKD. The CDR3 bases are TGTGCCATCAGCGTCAGGGGGGATGAGCAGTTCTTC. Protein sequence: CAISVRGDEQFF.

This chain joins TRBV7-9 and TRBJ2-1; D is ambiguous. Trimming left V 8 bases short and J 7 bases short, with 12 bases between. In germline, CDR1 is SEHNR, CDR2 FQNEAQ (reference sequence). This CDR3 contains 12 residues. CDR3 coding DNA: TGTGCCAGCGGTACCGTAACAAATGAGCAGTTCTTC. Residues: CASGTVTNEQFF.

The V gene is TRBV7-2, the J gene TRBJ1-2; no firm D call. V shed 5 bases and J shed 0 bases, with 10 bases lying between them. This CDR3 has 14 amino acids. Germline loops: CDR1 SGHTA, CDR2 FQGNSA. Written as DNA, the CDR3 is TGTGCCAGCAGCCCGTCGACAACTAACTATGGCTACACCTTC. It encodes CASSPSTTNYGYTF.

The chain joins TRBV4-2 to TRBJ2-5; maybe TRBD1 (5 bases). Matching the DNA end better, TRBJ2-7 makes the J call doubtful. The V gene's germline CDR1 is LGHNA and CDR2 YNFKEQ. The CDR3 extends over 16 amino acids. CDR3: CASSQKGTGGFDEQYF. CDR3 bases: TGTGCCAGCAGCCAAAAGGGAACAGGTGGGTTCGACGAGCAGTACTTC.

The rearrangement joins TRBV20-1 to TRBJ1-6, with a possible D match to TRBD1 (5 bases). Germline CDR1 and CDR2: DFQATT and SNEGSKA (reference sequence). The CDR3 spans 11 residues. Trimming stripped 5 bases from V and 9 bases from J, with 8 bases between. CDR3 sequence reads: CSAPGGSPLHF. The DNA for the CDR3 is TGCAGTGCTCCGGGGGGTTCACCCCTCCACTTT.

This clone registers medium-sized by frequency. This chain connects TRBV10-3 to TRBJ2-1, with TRBD1 identical over 7 bases. The CDR3 runs to 12 residues. CDR1 is ENHRY, CDR2 SYGVKD, per germline. V shed 5 bases and J 6 bases; nucleotides not matched to a gene: 1. The CDR3 protein is CAISWDSNEQFF. The CDR3 region has the DNA TGTGCCATCAGTTGGGACAGCAATGAGCAGTTCTTC.

V is TRBV6-4 and J is TRBJ2-7; 8 bases map to TRBD1. CDR3 size: 15 residues. Germline-derived CDR1 and CDR2 are MRHNA and SNTAGT. Losses at the gene ends were 3 bases for V and 3 bases for J; bases not matched to a gene: 7. CDR3 DNA: TGTGCCAGCAGTGAACCCCGGGACAGGATCTACGAGCAGTACTTC. Residues: CASSEPRDRIYEQYF.

This rearrangement joins TRBV14 to TRBJ2-7; 8 bases line up with TRBD2. Germline V gene lookup returns CDR1 SGHDN and CDR2 FVKESK. V was clipped by 1 base and J by 4 bases; unmatched bases: 3. CDR3 length: 14 amino acids. The CDR3 loop reads CASSQAASGYEQYF. As DNA, the CDR3 is TGTGCCAGCAGCCAAGCCGCTAGCGGGTACGAGCAGTACTTC.

This chain links TRBV30 with TRBJ1-1, with D uncertain. The germline V gene encodes CDR1 GTSNPN and CDR2 SVGIG (reference sequence). The CDR3 runs to 14 residues. V was pared by 3 bases and J by 5 bases, with 16 bases between. CDR3 sequence: CAWRKVRLGTEAFF. The CDR3 region has the DNA TGTGCCTGGAGGAAGGTAAGGCTCGGGACTGAAGCTTTCTTT.

Worth noting for this clone: At one of its ends the junction is not consistent with the germline gene, which may arise from a read error. The chain links TRBV6-1 to TRBJ1-2; D is undetermined. CDR1 MNHNS and CDR2 SASEGT come from the germline V gene. CDR3 length equals 15 residues. The CDR3 region has the DNA TGTGCCAGCAGAGAAGGGTTAGAAAAGAACTATGGCTACACCTTC. Translating gives CASREGLEKNYGYTF.

The rearrangement links TRBV7-2 to TRBJ2-5; 11 bases fit TRBD2. This CDR3 has 16 residues. J lost 2 bases, V lost 4 bases, and 6 bases had no gene match. From germline, CDR1 is SGHTA and CDR2 FQGNSA. The CDR3 DNA reads TGTGCCAGCAGCTCTCACGCTAGCGGGGGGCAAGAGACCCAGTACTTC. It is translated as CASSSHASGGQETQYF.

This rearrangement joins TRBV29-1 to TRBJ2-3; TRBD1 matches at 10 bases. V was pared by 7 bases and J by 5 bases, with 6 bases of the junction left unmatched. This CDR3 contains 13 residues. Germline V gene lookup returns CDR1 SQVTM and CDR2 ANQGSEA. The CDR3 region has the DNA TGCAGCGCGACAGGGGGCGGAAAAGATACGCAGTATTTT. Amino acid sequence: CSATGGGKDTQYF.

V and J are TRBV7-6 and TRBJ1-4; TRBD1 might be the D (5 bases). Germline CDR1 is SGHVS and CDR2 is FNYEAQ. The CDR3 runs 17 residues. Trimming took off 0 bases at V and 5 bases at J, with 16 bases between the two ends. The CDR3 nucleotides are TGTGCCAGCAGCTTAGCGCGAGAGACAGAGTTGAATGAAAAACTGTTTTTT. Translation: CASSLARETELNEKLFF.

The V gene is TRBV5-6, the J gene TRBJ2-7, with a tentative D call TRBD1 (5 bases). Trimming left V 4 bases short and J 6 bases short, with 11 bases between. The length of the CDR3 is 12 residues. The V gene's germline CDR1 is SGHDT and CDR2 YYEEEE. The CDR3 reads CASSPGLSEQYF. CDR3 DNA sequence: TGTGCCAGCAGCCCAGGGTTAAGCGAGCAGTACTTC.

The V and J genes are TRBV5-5 and TRBJ1-5; D gene ambiguous. The CDR3 runs to 13 residues. Trimming took off 5 bases at V and 0 bases at J, with 6 bases between the two ends. Germline assignment: CDR1 SGHKS and CDR2 YYEKEE (reference sequence). The CDR3 region has the DNA TGTGCCAGCAGTTCACATAGCAATCAGCCCCAGCATTTT. Protein sequence: CASSSHSNQPQHF.

The genes are TRBV19 and TRBJ1-3; D may be TRBD1 (5 bases). Germline assignment: CDR1 LNHDA and CDR2 SQIVND (reference sequence). The CDR3 covers 15 residues. Trimming removed 5 bases at V and 4 bases at J, with 15 bases between. As DNA, the CDR3 is TGTGCCAGTAGTCTACAGGCTTATCTCGGAAACACCATATATTTT. This translates into CASSLQAYLGNTIYF.

The gene calls are TRBV5-6 and TRBJ1-5; D call uncertain. The V end lost 0 bases, the J end lost 1 base, and 8 bases lay between the germline ends. CDR3 length equals 15 residues. Per germline, CDR1 SGHDT and CDR2 YYEEEE. CDR3 bases: TGTGCCAGCAGCTTGGGGGCCCGGAGCAATCAGCCCCAGCATTTT. Protein product: CASSLGARSNQPQHF.